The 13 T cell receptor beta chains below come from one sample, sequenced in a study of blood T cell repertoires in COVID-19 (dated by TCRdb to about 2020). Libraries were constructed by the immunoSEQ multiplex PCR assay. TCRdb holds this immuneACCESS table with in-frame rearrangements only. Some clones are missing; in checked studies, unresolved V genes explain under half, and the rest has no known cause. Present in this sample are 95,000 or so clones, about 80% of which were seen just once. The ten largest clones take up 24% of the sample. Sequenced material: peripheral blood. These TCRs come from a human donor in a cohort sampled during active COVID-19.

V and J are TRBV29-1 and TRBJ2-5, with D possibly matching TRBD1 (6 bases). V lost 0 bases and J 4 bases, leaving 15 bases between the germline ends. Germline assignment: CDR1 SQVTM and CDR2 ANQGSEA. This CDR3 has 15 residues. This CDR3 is CSVEDLGQGPETQYF. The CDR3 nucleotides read TGCAGCGTTGAAGATCTCGGCCAGGGGCCAGAGACCCAGTACTTC.

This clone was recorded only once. CDR3 amino acids: CAGKGQGANNSPLHF. DNA for the CDR3: TGTGCCGGAAAAGGACAGGGGGCAAATAATTCACCCCTCCACTTT. The rearrangement uses TRBV2 and TRBJ1-6, with TRBD1 identical over 11 bases. This CDR3 is 15 amino acids long. The germline CDR1 and CDR2 sequences are SNHLY and FYNNEI. Trimming cost V 11 bases and J 5 bases; bases outside gene matches: 8.

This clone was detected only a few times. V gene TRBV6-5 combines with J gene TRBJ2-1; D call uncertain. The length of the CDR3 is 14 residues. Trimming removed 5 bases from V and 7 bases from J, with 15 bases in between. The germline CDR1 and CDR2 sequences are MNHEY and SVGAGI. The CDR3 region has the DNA TGTGCCAGCAGTCCCCCCCGAACATGGAATGAGCAGTTCTTC. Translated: CASSPPRTWNEQFF.

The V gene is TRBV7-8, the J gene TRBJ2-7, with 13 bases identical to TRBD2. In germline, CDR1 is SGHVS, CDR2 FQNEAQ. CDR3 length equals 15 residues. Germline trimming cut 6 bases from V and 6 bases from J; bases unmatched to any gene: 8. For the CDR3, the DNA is TGTGCCAGCAGACCCGGGACTAGCGGGGACCCCGAGCAGTACTTC. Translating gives CASRPGTSGDPEQYF.

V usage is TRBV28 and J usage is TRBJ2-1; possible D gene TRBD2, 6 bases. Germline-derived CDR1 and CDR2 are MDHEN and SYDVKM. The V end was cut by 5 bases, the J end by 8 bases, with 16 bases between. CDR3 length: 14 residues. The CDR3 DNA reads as TGTGCCAGCAGTCCCTATCCGACTAGAGATGAGCAGTTCTTC. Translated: CASSPYPTRDEQFF.

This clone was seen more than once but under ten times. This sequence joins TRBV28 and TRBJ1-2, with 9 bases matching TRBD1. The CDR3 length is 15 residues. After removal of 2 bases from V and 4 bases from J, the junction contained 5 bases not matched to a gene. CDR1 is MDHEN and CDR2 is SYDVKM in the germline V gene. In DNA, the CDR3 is TGTGCCAGCAGTTTAGGTGGACAGGGGACCTATGGCTACACCTTC. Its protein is CASSLGGQGTYGYTF.

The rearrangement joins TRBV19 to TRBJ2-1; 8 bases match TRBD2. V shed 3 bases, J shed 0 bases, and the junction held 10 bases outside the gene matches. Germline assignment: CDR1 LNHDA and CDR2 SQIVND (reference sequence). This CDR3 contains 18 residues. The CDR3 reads CASSMLRGGSSSYNEQFF. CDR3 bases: TGTGCCAGTAGTATGCTCCGGGGGGGCAGTAGCTCCTACAATGAGCAGTTCTTC.

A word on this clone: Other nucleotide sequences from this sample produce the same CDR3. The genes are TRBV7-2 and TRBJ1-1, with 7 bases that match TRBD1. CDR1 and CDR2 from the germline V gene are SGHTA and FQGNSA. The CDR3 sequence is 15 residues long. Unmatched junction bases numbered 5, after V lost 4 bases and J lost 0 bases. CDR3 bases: TGTGCCAGCAGCTCCCAGGGACAGCTGAACACTGAAGCTTTCTTT. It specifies CASSSQGQLNTEAFF.

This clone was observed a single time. In DNA form, the CDR3 reads TGTGCCAGCAGTTCCGAACTAGCGGTTCGCACAGATACGCAGTATTTT. This gives the protein CASSSELAVRTDTQYF. This sequence joins TRBV25-1 and TRBJ2-3; TRBD2 aligns across 8 bases. Germline V gene data show CDR1 as MGHDK and CDR2 as SYGVNS. V shed 5 bases and J 1 base; nucleotides not matched to a gene: 8. The CDR3 consists of 16 residues.

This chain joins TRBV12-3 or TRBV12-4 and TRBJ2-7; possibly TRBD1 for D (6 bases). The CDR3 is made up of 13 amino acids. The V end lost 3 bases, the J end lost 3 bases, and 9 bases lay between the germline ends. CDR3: CASSFRQDYEQYF. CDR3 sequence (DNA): TGTGCCAGCAGTTTTCGACAGGACTACGAGCAGTACTTC.

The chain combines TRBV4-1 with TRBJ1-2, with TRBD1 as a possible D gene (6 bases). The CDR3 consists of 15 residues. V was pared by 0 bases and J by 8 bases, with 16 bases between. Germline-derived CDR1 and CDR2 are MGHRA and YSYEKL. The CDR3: CASSQDTGQLRGYTF. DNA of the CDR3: TGCGCCAGCAGCCAAGATACAGGGCAGCTCAGAGGCTACACCTTC.

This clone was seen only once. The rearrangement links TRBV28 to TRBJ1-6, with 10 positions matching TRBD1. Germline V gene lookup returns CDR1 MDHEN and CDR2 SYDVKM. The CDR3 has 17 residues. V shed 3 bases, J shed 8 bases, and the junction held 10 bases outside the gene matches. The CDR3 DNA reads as TGTGCCAGCAGTTTCGGGGGGACAGGGGAGGGGCATTCACCCCTCCACTTT. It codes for CASSFGGTGEGHSPLHF.

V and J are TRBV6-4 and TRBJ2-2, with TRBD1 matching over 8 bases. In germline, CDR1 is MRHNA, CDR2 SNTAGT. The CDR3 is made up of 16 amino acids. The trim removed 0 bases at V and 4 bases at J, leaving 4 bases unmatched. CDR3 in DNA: TGTGCCAGCAGTGACTCAACAGGGGGTCGCACCGGGGAGCTGTTTTTT. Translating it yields CASSDSTGGRTGELFF.